The rows below give T cell receptor beta chains drawn from one sample of a study of cytomegalovirus exposure and HLA in healthy donors. Sequenced by immunoSEQ multiplex PCR; TCRdb stores in-frame clones only, minus some. The data contain around 300,000 clones, 80% to 90% of them singletons. The sample was PBMCs. The receptors here all came from a woman younger than 30 in good health and CMV-seronegative. CDR3s include the opening cysteine and the closing phenylalanine or tryptophan. The D gene is left open where the match is weak. Rows may omit the clone size; those that give it use once, few, many or a size class.

clone size | J gene | V gene | D gene | CDR3 DNA | CDR3 protein
. | TRBJ2-7 | TRBV11-2 | . | TGTGCCAGCAGCCCATGGACAGTATCCTACGAGCAGTACTTC | CASSPWTVSYEQYF
few | TRBJ1-2 | TRBV7-9 | . | TGTGCCAGCAGCTTCGTCCCCAGCTATGGCTACACCTTC | CASSFVPSYGYTF
. | TRBJ1-6 | TRBV9 | . | TGTGCCAGCAGCCCTACAGGGAGCAATTCACCCCTCCACTTT | CASSPTGSNSPLHF
. | TRBJ2-3 | TRBV5-1 | . | TGCGCCAGCAGCTTGGACCACGCGGGCAGGGGAATCTCAGATACGCAGTATTTT | CASSLDHAGRGISDTQYF
. | TRBJ2-1 | TRBV27 | . | TGTGCCAGCAGTTCTCCCCTTGACAGGAGCTCCTACAATGAGCAGTTCTTC | CASSSPLDRSSYNEQFF
. | TRBJ1-2 | TRBV28 | TRBD1 | TGTGCCAGCAGTTTAGCAGGGGGATGGCGGCTTAGCTATGGCTACACCTTC | CASSLAGGWRLSYGYTF
. | TRBJ1-6 | TRBV5-5 | . | TGTGCCAGCAGCGGATCCCCCACGGGGAATTCACCCCTCCACTTT | CASSGSPTGNSPLHF
. | TRBJ1-1 | TRBV5-1 | TRBD1 | TGCGCCAGCAGCTGGGGCTGGACAGGGTGGAACACTGAAGCTTTCTTT | CASSWGWTGWNTEAFF
. | TRBJ2-7 | TRBV6-1 | . | TGTGCCAGCAGTGAGATTCTAGGGGTATCCGAGCAGTACTTC | CASSEILGVSEQYF
. | TRBJ1-4 | TRBV7-9 | TRBD1 | TGTGCCAGCAGCACCCAGACAGGGGCAACTAATGAAAAACTGTTTTTT | CASSTQTGATNEKLFF
. | TRBJ1-1 | TRBV6-5 | . | TGTGCCAGCACCTCCCGCGGCGGGACTGAAGCTTTCTTT | CASTSRGGTEAFF
. | TRBJ2-7 | TRBV5-6 | TRBD1 | TGTGCCAGCAGCTCCTTGACAGGGGTGGCCTACGAGCAGTACTTC | CASSSLTGVAYEQYF
. | TRBJ1-6 | TRBV4-3 | TRBD1 | TGCGCCAGCAGCCCGTACAGGGGAGGTGCTTCACCCCTCCACTTT | CASSPYRGGASPLHF
. | TRBJ2-5 | TRBV5-1 | . | TGCGCCAGTTCGCCTCTCAGGGGTACGGAGACCCAGTACTTC | CASSPLRGTETQYF
. | TRBJ2-7 | TRBV19 | TRBD1 | TGTGCCAGTAGTATCGGGGGACAGGGGGCGTACGAGCAGTACTTC | CASSIGGQGAYEQYF
. | TRBJ1-4 | TRBV5-1 | TRBD1 | TGCGCCAGCAGCGTAAGAACCGGGACAGTACGTGAAAAACTGTTTTTT | CASSVRTGTVREKLFF
. | TRBJ1-4 | TRBV6-5 | . | TGTGCCAGCAGTTACCAGGGGATATCTAATGAAAAACTGTTTTTT | CASSYQGISNEKLFF
. | TRBJ2-1 | TRBV29-1 | TRBD2 | TGCAGCGTTGAATCACTAGCGGGCTTCTCCTACAATGAGCAGTTCTTC | CSVESLAGFSYNEQFF
few | TRBJ1-1 | TRBV5-1 | TRBD1 | TGCGCCAGCAGCTTGGGGACAGGGGGTTACACTGAAGCTTTCTTT | CASSLGTGGYTEAFF
. | TRBJ1-5 | TRBV6-6 | . | TGTGCCAGCAGTGGACAGATTTCCAATCAGCCCCAGCATTTT | CASSGQISNQPQHF
. | TRBJ1-2 | TRBV11-2 | TRBD1 | TGTGCCAGCAGCTTAGGAGACAGGGCCGGTGGCTACACCTTC | CASSLGDRAGGYTF
. | TRBJ1-1 | TRBV19 | . | TGTGCCAGTAGTCCCACAGTGAACACTGAAGCTTTCTTT | CASSPTVNTEAFF
. | TRBJ2-2 | TRBV6-5 | TRBD2 | TGTGCCGCCGGGGGGAGAACGGTCGGGGAGCTGTTTTTT | CAAGGRTVGELFF
once | TRBJ2-3 | TRBV7-2 | TRBD2 | TGTGCCAGCAGCTTAACCACCGCACTAGCGGGGGCCTACACAGATACGCAGTATTTT | CASSLTTALAGAYTDTQYF
. | TRBJ1-2 | TRBV5-6 | TRBD1 | TGTGCCAGCAGCTTGTACCGGACAGGGGGCAGCTATGGCTACACCTTC | CASSLYRTGGSYGYTF
once | TRBJ2-1 | TRBV6-4 | . | TGTGCCAGCAGTGAGGGGGCAAGCAATGAGCAGTTCTTC | CASSEGASNEQFF
. | TRBJ2-3 | TRBV9 | TRBD2 | TGTGCCAGCAGCGTAGGAGTAGGGACTAGCGGGGGGATCTACTTTAGCACAGATACGCAGTATTTT | CASSVGVGTSGGIYFSTDTQYF
. | TRBJ2-1 | TRBV4-3 | . | TGCGCCAGCAGCCAAGCGATCGGAGGTAACAATGAGCAGTTCTTC | CASSQAIGGNNEQFF
. | TRBJ1-4 | TRBV6-5 | TRBD1 | TGTGCCAGCAGCCCCGGGACAGGTGTCGGAGAAAAACTGTTTTTT | CASSPGTGVGEKLFF
once | TRBJ2-7 | TRBV5-1 | . | TGCGCCAGCAGCTACCTTGATACACCATCCTACGAGCAGTACTTC | CASSYLDTPSYEQYF